Listed below are T cell receptor beta chains from one sample, sequenced in a study of siplizumab effects on memory and regulatory T cells. Sequencing used immunoSEQ multiplex PCR; TCRdb keeps in-frame clones, though not all of them. Of 50,000 to 55,000 clones detected, about 97% appear once; the ten largest clones hold around 0.6%. Material: naive CD4+ T cells sorted from blood. The origin of the receptors is a human donor in good health. Each CDR3 is given with its conserved first and last residue. D genes are given only for firm matches. A row's size may be missing; if present it is once, few, many or a size class.

j_gene: TRBJ1-5; abundance: .; d_gene: .; v_gene: TRBV6-1; CDR3aa: CASTESREHQPQHF; CDR3nt: TGTGCCAGCACCGAATCCAGGGAACATCAGCCCCAGCATTTT
j_gene: TRBJ1-3; abundance: .; d_gene: .; v_gene: TRBV10-3; CDR3aa: CAIRWGLSGNTIYF; CDR3nt: TGTGCCATCAGGTGGGGGCTGTCTGGAAACACCATATATTTT
j_gene: TRBJ1-5; abundance: .; d_gene: .; v_gene: TRBV7-9; CDR3aa: CASRDENQPQHF; CDR3nt: TGTGCCAGCAGGGACGAAAATCAGCCCCAGCATTTT
j_gene: TRBJ1-5; abundance: .; d_gene: TRBD1; v_gene: TRBV4-1; CDR3aa: CASSRTGGNQPQHF; CDR3nt: TGCGCCAGCAGTCGTACAGGGGGTAATCAGCCCCAGCATTTT
j_gene: TRBJ2-7; abundance: once; d_gene: .; v_gene: TRBV6-6; CDR3aa: CASSPINRRGYEQYF; CDR3nt: TGTGCCAGCAGTCCAATCAATCGTCGCGGCTACGAGCAGTACTTC
j_gene: TRBJ1-4; abundance: .; d_gene: TRBD1; v_gene: TRBV5-6; CDR3aa: CASSYGQGAPNEKLFF; CDR3nt: TGTGCCAGCAGCTACGGACAGGGGGCGCCTAATGAAAAACTGTTTTTT
j_gene: TRBJ1-2; abundance: .; d_gene: TRBD1; v_gene: TRBV5-5; CDR3aa: CASSRQGLNYGYTF; CDR3nt: TGTGCCAGCAGCCGACAGGGGCTCAACTATGGCTACACCTTC
j_gene: TRBJ2-7; abundance: .; d_gene: TRBD1; v_gene: TRBV11-2; CDR3aa: CASSTAGTGGYEQYF; CDR3nt: TGTGCCAGCAGCACCGCCGGGACAGGGGGCTACGAGCAGTACTTC
j_gene: TRBJ2-2; abundance: .; d_gene: TRBD1; v_gene: TRBV7-7; CDR3aa: CASSRSTGSTGELFF; CDR3nt: TGTGCTAGCAGCCGTTCGACAGGGAGTACCGGGGAGCTGTTTTTT
j_gene: TRBJ2-7; abundance: .; d_gene: .; v_gene: TRBV7-8; CDR3aa: CASSLIGTSTEQYF; CDR3nt: TGTGCCAGCAGCTTAATCGGGACCTCTACCGAGCAGTACTTC
j_gene: TRBJ2-3; abundance: .; d_gene: .; v_gene: TRBV30; CDR3aa: CAWTGSDTQYF; CDR3nt: TGTGCCTGGACGGGTTCGGATACGCAGTATTTT
j_gene: TRBJ1-1; abundance: .; d_gene: .; v_gene: TRBV6-5; CDR3aa: CASSYRGGREDTEAFF; CDR3nt: TGTGCCAGCAGTTACCGGGGGGGCAGGGAGGACACTGAAGCTTTCTTT
j_gene: TRBJ2-3; abundance: .; d_gene: .; v_gene: TRBV28; CDR3aa: CASSFLLSTQYF; CDR3nt: TGTGCCAGCAGTTTCCTCCTTTCAACGCAGTATTTT
j_gene: TRBJ1-1; abundance: .; d_gene: TRBD1; v_gene: TRBV19; CDR3aa: CASNSRQGGERRMAFF; CDR3nt: TGTGCCAGTAACTCCCGACAGGGAGGTGAACGAAGGATGGCTTTCTTT
j_gene: TRBJ2-3; abundance: .; d_gene: .; v_gene: TRBV5-1; CDR3aa: CASSRSGDGGDTQYF; CDR3nt: TGCGCCAGCAGCCGAAGCGGAGACGGGGGAGATACGCAGTATTTT
j_gene: TRBJ1-2; abundance: .; d_gene: .; v_gene: TRBV5-6; CDR3aa: CATLLRGLNYGYTF; CDR3nt: TGTGCCACCCTCTTGCGAGGACTTAACTATGGCTACACCTTC
j_gene: TRBJ1-6; abundance: .; d_gene: .; v_gene: TRBV30; CDR3aa: CAWSVPDSPLHF; CDR3nt: TGTGCCTGGAGTGTACCAGATTCACCCCTCCACTTT
j_gene: TRBJ1-3; abundance: .; d_gene: TRBD1; v_gene: TRBV4-1; CDR3aa: CASSQGTGPGSGNTIYF; CDR3nt: TGCGCCAGCAGCCAAGGGACAGGCCCAGGGTCCGGAAACACCATATATTTT
j_gene: TRBJ2-7; abundance: .; d_gene: .; v_gene: TRBV5-1; CDR3aa: CASSLVPSRTYEQYF; CDR3nt: TGCGCCAGCAGCTTGGTCCCCAGTCGGACATACGAGCAGTACTTC
j_gene: TRBJ1-5; abundance: .; d_gene: .; v_gene: TRBV30; CDR3aa: CAWKPMGENQPQHF; CDR3nt: TGTGCCTGGAAGCCCATGGGGGAAAATCAGCCCCAGCATTTT
j_gene: TRBJ1-1; abundance: .; d_gene: .; v_gene: TRBV29-1; CDR3aa: CSVGRSMNTEAFF; CDR3nt: TGCAGCGTTGGACGGAGTATGAACACTGAAGCTTTCTTT
j_gene: TRBJ2-3; abundance: .; d_gene: TRBD2; v_gene: TRBV5-1; CDR3aa: CASSLIAGTPTDTQYF; CDR3nt: TGCGCCAGCAGCTTGATAGCGGGGACCCCCACAGATACGCAGTATTTT
j_gene: TRBJ2-7; abundance: .; d_gene: .; v_gene: TRBV28; CDR3aa: CASSRAFKSQGIQYF; CDR3nt: TGTGCCAGCAGCCGAGCTTTTAAATCGCAGGGAATCCAGTACTTC
j_gene: TRBJ1-6; abundance: .; d_gene: .; v_gene: TRBV5-1; CDR3aa: CASSQVAAGGRSPLHF; CDR3nt: TGCGCCAGCAGCCAAGTAGCGGCCGGCGGCAGATCACCCCTCCACTTT
j_gene: TRBJ2-3; abundance: .; d_gene: TRBD1; v_gene: TRBV5-6; CDR3aa: CASSLYRGLAGTDTQYF; CDR3nt: TGTGCCAGCAGCTTGTACAGGGGTCTAGCTGGCACAGATACGCAGTATTTT
j_gene: TRBJ2-1; abundance: .; d_gene: .; v_gene: TRBV6-5; CDR3aa: CASRDSSAIEQFF; CDR3nt: TGTGCCAGCAGAGATAGCTCGGCCATTGAGCAGTTCTTC
j_gene: TRBJ2-7; abundance: .; d_gene: TRBD2; v_gene: TRBV19; CDR3aa: CASSIALAGGGYEQYF; CDR3nt: TGTGCCAGTAGTATAGCCCTAGCGGGAGGGGGCTACGAGCAGTACTTC
j_gene: TRBJ2-1; abundance: .; d_gene: .; v_gene: TRBV7-2; CDR3aa: CASSLVDVEQFF; CDR3nt: TGTGCCAGCAGCTTAGTAGATGTTGAGCAGTTCTTC
j_gene: TRBJ1-2; abundance: .; d_gene: .; v_gene: TRBV28; CDR3aa: CASSPGQHGYTF; CDR3nt: TGTGCCAGCAGCCCCGGACAGCATGGCTACACCTTC
j_gene: TRBJ2-5; abundance: .; d_gene: TRBD1; v_gene: TRBV29-1; CDR3aa: CSASDRGVGYF; CDR3nt: TGCAGCGCAAGCGACAGGGGGGTGGGGTACTTC
j_gene: TRBJ2-1; abundance: .; d_gene: TRBD2; v_gene: TRBV10-2; CDR3aa: CASSGLLAGGYEQFF; CDR3nt: TGCGCCAGCAGTGGCCTCCTAGCGGGAGGCTATGAGCAGTTCTTC
j_gene: TRBJ2-5; abundance: .; d_gene: .; v_gene: TRBV27; CDR3aa: CASSLGTVGGTQYF; CDR3nt: TGTGCCAGCAGTTTAGGGACAGTCGGGGGGACCCAGTACTTC
j_gene: TRBJ1-2; abundance: .; d_gene: TRBD1; v_gene: TRBV28; CDR3aa: CASRQTGNGYTF; CDR3nt: TGTGCCAGCAGACAGACAGGGAACGGCTACACCTTC
j_gene: TRBJ2-1; abundance: .; d_gene: TRBD2; v_gene: TRBV18; CDR3aa: CASSPPASGSTYNEQFF; CDR3nt: TGTGCCAGCTCACCACCTGCTAGCGGGAGTACCTACAATGAGCAGTTCTTC
j_gene: TRBJ2-2; abundance: once; d_gene: TRBD1; v_gene: TRBV28; CDR3aa: CASSFVGTVNTGELFF; CDR3nt: TGTGCCAGCAGTTTTGTCGGGACAGTGAACACCGGGGAGCTGTTTTTT
j_gene: TRBJ1-1; abundance: .; d_gene: .; v_gene: TRBV7-2; CDR3aa: CASSLGVANTEAFF; CDR3nt: TGTGCCAGCAGCTTAGGAGTGGCGAACACTGAAGCTTTCTTT
j_gene: TRBJ2-1; abundance: .; d_gene: TRBD2; v_gene: TRBV6-4; CDR3aa: CASSPSGSFYNEQFF; CDR3nt: TGTGCCAGCAGTCCTAGCGGGAGCTTCTACAATGAGCAGTTCTTC
j_gene: TRBJ1-5; abundance: .; d_gene: .; v_gene: TRBV9; CDR3aa: CASSVGQSNQPQHF; CDR3nt: TGTGCCAGCAGCGTAGGACAGAGCAATCAGCCCCAGCATTTT
j_gene: TRBJ2-1; abundance: once; d_gene: .; v_gene: TRBV4-1; CDR3aa: CASSRVRENEQFF; CDR3nt: TGCGCCAGCAGCCGAGTAAGGGAAAATGAGCAGTTCTTC
j_gene: TRBJ1-2; abundance: .; d_gene: .; v_gene: TRBV2; CDR3aa: CASRSVGSNYGYTF; CDR3nt: TGTGCCAGCAGATCCGTAGGGAGTAACTATGGCTACACCTTC
j_gene: TRBJ1-1; abundance: .; d_gene: .; v_gene: TRBV7-8; CDR3aa: CASSFANTEAFF; CDR3nt: TGTGCCAGCAGCTTCGCGAACACTGAAGCTTTCTTT